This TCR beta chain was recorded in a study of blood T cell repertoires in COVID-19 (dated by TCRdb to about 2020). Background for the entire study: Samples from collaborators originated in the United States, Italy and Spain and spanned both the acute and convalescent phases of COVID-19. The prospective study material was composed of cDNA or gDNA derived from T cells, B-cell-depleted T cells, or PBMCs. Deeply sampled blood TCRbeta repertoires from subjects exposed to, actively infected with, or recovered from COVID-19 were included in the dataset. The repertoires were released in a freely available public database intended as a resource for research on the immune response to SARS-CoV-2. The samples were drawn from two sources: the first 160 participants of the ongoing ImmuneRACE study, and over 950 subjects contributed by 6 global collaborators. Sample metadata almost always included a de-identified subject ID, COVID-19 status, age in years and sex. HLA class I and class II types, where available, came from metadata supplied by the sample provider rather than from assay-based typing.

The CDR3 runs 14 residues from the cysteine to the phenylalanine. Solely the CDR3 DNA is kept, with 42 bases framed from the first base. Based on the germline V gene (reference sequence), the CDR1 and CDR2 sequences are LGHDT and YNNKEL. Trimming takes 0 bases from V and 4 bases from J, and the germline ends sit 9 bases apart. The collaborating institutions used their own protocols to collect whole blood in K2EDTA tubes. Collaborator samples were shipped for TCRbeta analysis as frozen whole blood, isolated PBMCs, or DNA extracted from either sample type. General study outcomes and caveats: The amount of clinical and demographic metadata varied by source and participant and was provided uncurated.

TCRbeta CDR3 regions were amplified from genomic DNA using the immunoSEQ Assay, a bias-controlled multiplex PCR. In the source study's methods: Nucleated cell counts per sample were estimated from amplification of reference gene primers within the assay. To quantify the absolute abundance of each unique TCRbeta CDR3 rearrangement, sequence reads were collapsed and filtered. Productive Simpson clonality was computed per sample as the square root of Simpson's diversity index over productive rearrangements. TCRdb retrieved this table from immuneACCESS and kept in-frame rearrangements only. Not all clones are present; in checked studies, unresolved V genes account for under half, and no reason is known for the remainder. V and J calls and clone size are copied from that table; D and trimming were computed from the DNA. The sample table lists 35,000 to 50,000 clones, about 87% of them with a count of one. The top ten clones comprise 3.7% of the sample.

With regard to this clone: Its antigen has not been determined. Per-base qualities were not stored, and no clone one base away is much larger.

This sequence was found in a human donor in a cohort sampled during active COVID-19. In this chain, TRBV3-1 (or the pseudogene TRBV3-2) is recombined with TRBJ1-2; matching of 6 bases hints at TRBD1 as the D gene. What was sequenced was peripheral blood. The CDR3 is CASSQDNRVYGYTF. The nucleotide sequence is TGTGCCAGCAGCCAAGATAACAGGGTCTATGGCTACACCTTC.